This TCR beta chain was observed in a study of Graves' ophthalmopathy and Graves' hyperthyroidism. Study-wide background: Where ophthalmopathy was absent within 18 months of follow-up, hyperthyroidism was stable. General study findings and limits: In predicting ophthalmopathy progression, the model reached around 66% sensitivity and around 72% specificity.

The study excluded patients with other autoimmune diseases, uncontrolled infections, pregnancy or lactation. Using RNA transcripts, the TCR beta CDR3 regions were amplified. Investigators did first-round RT-PCR with HTBI primers, then second-round multiplex PCR. TCRdb re-derived calls from the multiplex PCR reads in MiXCR, one entry per CDR3 protein. The sample records about 550,000 distinct CDR3 sequences, roughly 39% being singletons. With respect to this clonotype: The antigen is not known.

Sample: peripheral blood or thyroid tissue (not recorded which). This TCR was sampled from an adult man with Graves' hyperthyroidism.

The CDR3 nucleotides are TGTGCCAGCAGCTTCCGGGACAGGGGATCGCTCTACGAGCAGTACTTC. Protein product: CASSFRDRGSLYEQYF. The gene calls are TRBV7-9 and TRBJ2-7; 10 bases agree with TRBD1. Germline V gene lookup returns CDR1 SEHNR and CDR2 FQNEAQ (reference sequence). The CDR3 covers 16 residues. The V segment lost 3 bases and the J segment 3 bases; nucleotides outside the gene matches: 8.